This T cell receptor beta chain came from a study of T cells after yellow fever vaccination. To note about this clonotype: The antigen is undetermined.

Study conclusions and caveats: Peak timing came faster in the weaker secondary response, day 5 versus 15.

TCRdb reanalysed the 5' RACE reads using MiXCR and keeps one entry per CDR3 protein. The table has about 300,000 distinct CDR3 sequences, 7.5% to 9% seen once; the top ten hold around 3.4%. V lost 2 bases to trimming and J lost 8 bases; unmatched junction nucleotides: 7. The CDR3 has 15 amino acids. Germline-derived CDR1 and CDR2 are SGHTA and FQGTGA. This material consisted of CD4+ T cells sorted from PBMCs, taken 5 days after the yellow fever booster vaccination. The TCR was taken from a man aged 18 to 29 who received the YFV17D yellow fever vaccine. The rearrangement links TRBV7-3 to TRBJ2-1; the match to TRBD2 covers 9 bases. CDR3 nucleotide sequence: TGTGCCAGCAGCTTACGGCTAGCGGGGCGGGATGAGCAGTTCTTC. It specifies CASSLRLAGRDEQFF.